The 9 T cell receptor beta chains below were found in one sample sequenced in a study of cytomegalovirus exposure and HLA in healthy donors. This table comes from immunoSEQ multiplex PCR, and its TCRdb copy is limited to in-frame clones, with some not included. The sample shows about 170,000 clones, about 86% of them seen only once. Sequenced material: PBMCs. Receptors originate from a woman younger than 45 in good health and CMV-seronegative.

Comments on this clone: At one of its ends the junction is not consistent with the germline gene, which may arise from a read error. The CDR3: CASSQGRTTNYGYTF. The DNA of the CDR3 is TGCGCCAGCAGTCAAGGGCGGACTACTAACTATGGCTACACCTTC. V and J are TRBV4-1 and TRBJ1-2; D unclear. The germline CDR1 and CDR2 sequences are MGHRA and YSYEKL. CDR3 length: 15 amino acids.

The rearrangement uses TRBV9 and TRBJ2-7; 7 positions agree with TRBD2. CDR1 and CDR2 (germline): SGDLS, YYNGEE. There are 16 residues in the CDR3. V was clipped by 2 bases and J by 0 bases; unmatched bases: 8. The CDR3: CASSVNARGTSYEQYF. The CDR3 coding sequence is TGTGCCAGCAGCGTGAATGCGCGGGGGACCTCCTACGAGCAGTACTTC. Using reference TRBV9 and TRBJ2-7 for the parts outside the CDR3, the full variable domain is DSGVTQTPKHLITATGQRVTLRCSPRSGDLSVYWYQQSLDQGLQFLIQYYNGEERAKGNILERFSAQQFPDLHSELNLSSLELGDSALYFCASSVNARGTSYEQYFGPGTRLTVT.

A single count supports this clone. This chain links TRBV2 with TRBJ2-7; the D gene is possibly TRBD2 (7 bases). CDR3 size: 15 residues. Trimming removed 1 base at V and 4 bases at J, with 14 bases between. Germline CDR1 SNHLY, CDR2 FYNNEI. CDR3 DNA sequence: TGTGCCAGCAGTGAAGATGGGGGGGGGCAATACGAGCAGTACTTC. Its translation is CASSEDGGGQYEQYF.

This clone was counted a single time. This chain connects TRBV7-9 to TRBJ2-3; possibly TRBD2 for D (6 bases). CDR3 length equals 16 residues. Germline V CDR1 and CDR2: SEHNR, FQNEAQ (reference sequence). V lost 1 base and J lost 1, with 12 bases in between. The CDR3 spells CASSLGWGGGTDTQYF. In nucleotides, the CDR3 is TGTGCCAGCAGCTTAGGGTGGGGCGGGGGCACAGATACGCAGTATTTT.

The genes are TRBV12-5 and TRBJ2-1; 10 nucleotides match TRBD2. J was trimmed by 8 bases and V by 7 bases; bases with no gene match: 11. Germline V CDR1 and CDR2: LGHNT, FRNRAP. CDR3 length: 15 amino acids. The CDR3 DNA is TGTGCTAGTGTCCTGGGACTAGCGACTAGCGATGAGCAGTTCTTC. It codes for CASVLGLATSDEQFF. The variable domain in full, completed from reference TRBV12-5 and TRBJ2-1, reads DARVTQTPRHKVTEMGQEVTMRCQPILGHNTVFWYRQTMMQGLELLAYFRNRAPLDDSGMPKDRFSAEMPDATLATLKIQPSEPRDSAVYFCASVLGLATSDEQFFGPGTRLTVL.

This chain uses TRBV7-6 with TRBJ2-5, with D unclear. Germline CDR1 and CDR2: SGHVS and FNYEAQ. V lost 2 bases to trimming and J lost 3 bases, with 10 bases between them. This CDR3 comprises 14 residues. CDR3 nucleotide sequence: TGTGCCAGCAGCTTACCCCCCCCCAAAGAGACCCAGTACTTC. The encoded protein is CASSLPPPKETQYF. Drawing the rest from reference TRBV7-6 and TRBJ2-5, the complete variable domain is GAGVSQSPRYKVTKRGQDVALRCDPISGHVSLYWYRQALGQGPEFLTYFNYEAQQDKSGLPNDRFSAERPEGSISTLTIQRTEQRDSAMYRCASSLPPPKETQYFGPGTRLLVL.

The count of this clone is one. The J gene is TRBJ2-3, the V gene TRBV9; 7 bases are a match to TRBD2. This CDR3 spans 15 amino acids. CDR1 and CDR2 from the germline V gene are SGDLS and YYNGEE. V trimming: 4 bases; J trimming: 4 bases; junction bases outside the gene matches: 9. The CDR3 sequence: CASSIRTSWADTQYF. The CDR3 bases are TGTGCCAGCAGCATTCGGACTAGTTGGGCAGATACGCAGTATTTT.

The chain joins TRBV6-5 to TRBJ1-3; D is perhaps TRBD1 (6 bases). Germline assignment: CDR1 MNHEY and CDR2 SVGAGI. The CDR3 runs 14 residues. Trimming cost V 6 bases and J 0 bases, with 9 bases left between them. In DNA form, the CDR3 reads TGTGCCAGCAGCTCGGACAGCTCTGGAAACACCATATATTTT. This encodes CASSSDSSGNTIYF.

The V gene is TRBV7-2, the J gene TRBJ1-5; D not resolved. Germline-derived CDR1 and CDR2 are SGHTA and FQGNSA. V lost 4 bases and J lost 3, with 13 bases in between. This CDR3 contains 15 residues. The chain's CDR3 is CASSSQGLINQPQHF. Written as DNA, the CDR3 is TGTGCCAGCAGCTCCCAAGGACTCATCAATCAGCCCCAGCATTTT.